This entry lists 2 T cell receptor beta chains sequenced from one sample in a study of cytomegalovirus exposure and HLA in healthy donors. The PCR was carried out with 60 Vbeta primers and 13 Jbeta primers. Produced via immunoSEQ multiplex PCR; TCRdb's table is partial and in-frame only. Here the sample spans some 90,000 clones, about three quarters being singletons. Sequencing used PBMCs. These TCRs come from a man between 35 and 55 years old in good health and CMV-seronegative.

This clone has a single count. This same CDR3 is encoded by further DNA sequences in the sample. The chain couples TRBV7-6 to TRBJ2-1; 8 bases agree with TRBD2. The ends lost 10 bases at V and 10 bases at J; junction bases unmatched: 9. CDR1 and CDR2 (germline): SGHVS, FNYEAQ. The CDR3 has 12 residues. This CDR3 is CATGGGWNEQFF. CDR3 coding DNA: TGTGCCACCGGGGGGGGGTGGAACGAGCAGTTCTTC.

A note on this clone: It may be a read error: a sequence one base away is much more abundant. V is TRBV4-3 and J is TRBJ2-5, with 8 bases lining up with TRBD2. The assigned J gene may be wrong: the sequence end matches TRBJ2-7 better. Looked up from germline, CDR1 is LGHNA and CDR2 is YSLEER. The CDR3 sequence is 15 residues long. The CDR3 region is CASSATAGEPYEQYF. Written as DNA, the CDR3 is TGCGCCAGCAGCGCCACAGCGGGGGAGCCCTACGAGCAGTACTTC.